This T cell receptor (beta chain) originates from a study of T cells expressing NK-cell markers. Whole-study context: Cells sorted as CD3+CD56+NKG2C+, CD3+CD56+NKG2C- and CD3+CD56-NKG2C+ T cells supplied the TCR beta repertoires. Most of the eight sequenced donors were HCMV-seropositive; one was seronegative. General study findings and limits: Of the CD8+ T cell pool in 6 or 7 donors, roughly 1.0-8% was accounted for by dominant NKG2C+ clonotypes. Where four donors were concerned, these clonotypes also led the CD3+CD56-NKG2C+ fraction.

TCRdb derives one entry per CDR3 protein from the 5' RACE reads, leaving out DNA. The sample spans some 460,000 distinct CDR3 sequences; the ten largest clones claim under 1.5%. With respect to this clonotype: The target antigen is unknown.

The CDR3 is 11 residues long. CDR1 SGHTA and CDR2 FQGNSA come from the germline V gene. This rearrangement joins TRBV7-2 to TRBJ2-3; no DNA is available, so the TRBD1 call from TCRdb remains unchecked. The TCR comes from a woman aged 45-59 years in good health. Sequencing was carried out using blood T cells: a sorted CD56 or NKG2C T cell subset, CD4+ or CD8+ T cells, or bulk PBMC T cells (not recorded which). CDR3 sequence: CASSQTGEQYF.